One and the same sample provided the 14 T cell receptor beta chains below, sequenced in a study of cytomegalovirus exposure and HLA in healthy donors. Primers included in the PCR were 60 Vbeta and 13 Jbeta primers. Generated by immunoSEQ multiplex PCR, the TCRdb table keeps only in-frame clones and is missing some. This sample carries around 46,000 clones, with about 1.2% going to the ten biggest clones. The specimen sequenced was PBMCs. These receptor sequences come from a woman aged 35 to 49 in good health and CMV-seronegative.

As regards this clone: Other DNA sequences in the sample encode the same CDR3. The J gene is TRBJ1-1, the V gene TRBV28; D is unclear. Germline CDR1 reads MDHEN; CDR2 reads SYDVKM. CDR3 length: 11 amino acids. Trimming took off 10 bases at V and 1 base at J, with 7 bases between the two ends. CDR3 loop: CATARNTEAFF. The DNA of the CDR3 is TGTGCCACCGCTAGGAACACTGAAGCTTTCTTT. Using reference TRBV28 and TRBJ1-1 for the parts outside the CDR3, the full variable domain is DVKVTQSSRYLVKRTGEKVFLECVQDMDHENMFWYRQDPGLGLRLIYFSYDVKMKEKGDIPEGYSVSREKKERFSLILESASTNQTSMYLCATARNTEAFFGQGTRLTVV.

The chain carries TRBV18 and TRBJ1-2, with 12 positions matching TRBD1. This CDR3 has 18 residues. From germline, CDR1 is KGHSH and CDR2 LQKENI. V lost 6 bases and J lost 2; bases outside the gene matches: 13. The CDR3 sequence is CASSPTWDRGQVNYGYTF. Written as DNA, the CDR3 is TGTGCCAGCTCCCCTACCTGGGACAGGGGGCAGGTAAACTATGGCTACACCTTC.

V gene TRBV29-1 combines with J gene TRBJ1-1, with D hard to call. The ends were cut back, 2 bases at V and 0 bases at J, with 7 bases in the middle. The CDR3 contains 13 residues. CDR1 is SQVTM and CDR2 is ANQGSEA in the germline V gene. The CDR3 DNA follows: TGCAGCGTTGAATGGCCAGTGAACACTGAAGCTTTCTTT. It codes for CSVEWPVNTEAFF.

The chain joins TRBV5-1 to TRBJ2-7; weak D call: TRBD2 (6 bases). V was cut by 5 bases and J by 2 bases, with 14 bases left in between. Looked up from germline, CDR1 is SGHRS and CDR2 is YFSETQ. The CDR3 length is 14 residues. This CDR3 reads CASRTGDRTYEQYF. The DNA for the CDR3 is TGCGCCAGCAGAACGGGGGATCGGACCTACGAGCAGTACTTC.

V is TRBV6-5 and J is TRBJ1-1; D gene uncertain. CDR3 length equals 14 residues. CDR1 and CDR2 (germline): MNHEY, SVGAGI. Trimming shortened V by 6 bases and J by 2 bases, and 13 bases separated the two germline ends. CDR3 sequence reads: CASSLSQLNTEAFF. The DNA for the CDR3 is TGTGCCAGCAGCCTCTCACAACTAAACACTGAAGCTTTCTTT.

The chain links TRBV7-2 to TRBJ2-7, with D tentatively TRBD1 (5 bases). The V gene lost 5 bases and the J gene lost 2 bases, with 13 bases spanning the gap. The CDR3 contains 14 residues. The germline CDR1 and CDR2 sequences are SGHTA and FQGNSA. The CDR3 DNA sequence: TGTGCCAGCAGCAACCAGGGTGGCGCCTACGAGCAGTACTTC. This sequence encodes CASSNQGGAYEQYF.

The CDR3 coding sequence is TGTGCCAGCAGCTTCCGGGAGGACAGCACAGATACGCAGTATTTT. Translating gives CASSFREDSTDTQYF. The rearrangement joins TRBV7-2 to TRBJ2-3; 7 positions match TRBD2. The CDR3 has 15 residues. Germline V gene sequence: CDR1 SGHTA, CDR2 FQGNSA. Trimming removed 3 bases from V and 0 bases from J; junction bases left unmatched: 3.

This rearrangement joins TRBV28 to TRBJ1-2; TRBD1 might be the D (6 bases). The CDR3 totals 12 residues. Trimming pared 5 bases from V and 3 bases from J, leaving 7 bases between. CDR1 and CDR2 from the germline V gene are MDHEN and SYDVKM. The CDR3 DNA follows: TGTGCCAGCAGTGGACAGTACTATGGCTACACCTTC. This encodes CASSGQYYGYTF.

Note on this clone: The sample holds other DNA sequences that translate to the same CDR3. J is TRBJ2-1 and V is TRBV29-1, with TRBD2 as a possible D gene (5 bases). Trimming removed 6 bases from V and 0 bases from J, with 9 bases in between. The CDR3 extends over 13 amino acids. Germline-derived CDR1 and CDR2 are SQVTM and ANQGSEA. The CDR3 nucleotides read TGCAGCGTCGTTACTAGCTCCTACAATGAGCAGTTCTTC. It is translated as CSVVTSSYNEQFF.

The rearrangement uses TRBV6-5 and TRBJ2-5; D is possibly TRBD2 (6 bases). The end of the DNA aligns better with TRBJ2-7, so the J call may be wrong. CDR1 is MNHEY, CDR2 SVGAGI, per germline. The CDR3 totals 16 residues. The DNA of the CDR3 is TGTGCCAGCAGTTACGCGGGATCGAGCGGTTCCTACGAGCAGTACTTC. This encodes CASSYAGSSGSYEQYF.

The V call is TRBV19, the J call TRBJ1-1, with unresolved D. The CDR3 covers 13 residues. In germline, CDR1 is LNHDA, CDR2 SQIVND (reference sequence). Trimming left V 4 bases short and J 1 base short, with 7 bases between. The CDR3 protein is CASSKGGNTEAFF. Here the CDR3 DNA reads TGTGCCAGTAGTAAGGGAGGGAACACTGAAGCTTTCTTT.

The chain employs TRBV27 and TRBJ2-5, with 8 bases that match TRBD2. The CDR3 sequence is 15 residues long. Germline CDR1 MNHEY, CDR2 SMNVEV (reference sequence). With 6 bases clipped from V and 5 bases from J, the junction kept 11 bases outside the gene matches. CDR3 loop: CASRLADSLGETQYF. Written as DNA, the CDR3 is TGTGCCAGCAGACTAGCGGACTCCTTGGGGGAGACCCAGTACTTC.

The CDR3 protein is CASSLKSLSPAGIAYEQYF. The CDR3 DNA reads TGTGCCAGCAGCTTAAAAAGTTTGTCGCCGGCGGGGATCGCCTACGAGCAGTACTTC. The chain uses TRBV11-2 and TRBJ2-7; weak D call: TRBD2 (6 bases). The CDR3 has 19 amino acids. The V and J ends lost 2 bases and 2 bases respectively, with 25 bases between them. CDR1 is SGHAT and CDR2 is FQNNGV in the germline V gene. Full variable domain (rest looked up from reference TRBV11-2 and TRBJ2-7): EAGVAQSPRYKIIEKRQSVAFWCNPISGHATLYWYQQILGQGPKLLIQFQNNGVVDDSQLPKDRFSAERLKGVDSTLKIQPAKLEDSAVYLCASSLKSLSPAGIAYEQYFGPGTRLTVT.

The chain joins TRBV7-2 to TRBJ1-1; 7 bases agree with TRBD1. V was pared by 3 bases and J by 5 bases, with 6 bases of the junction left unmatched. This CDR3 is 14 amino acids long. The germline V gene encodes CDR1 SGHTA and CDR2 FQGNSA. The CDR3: CASSFKTGVTEAFF. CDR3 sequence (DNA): TGTGCCAGCAGCTTCAAAACAGGGGTAACTGAAGCTTTCTTT.